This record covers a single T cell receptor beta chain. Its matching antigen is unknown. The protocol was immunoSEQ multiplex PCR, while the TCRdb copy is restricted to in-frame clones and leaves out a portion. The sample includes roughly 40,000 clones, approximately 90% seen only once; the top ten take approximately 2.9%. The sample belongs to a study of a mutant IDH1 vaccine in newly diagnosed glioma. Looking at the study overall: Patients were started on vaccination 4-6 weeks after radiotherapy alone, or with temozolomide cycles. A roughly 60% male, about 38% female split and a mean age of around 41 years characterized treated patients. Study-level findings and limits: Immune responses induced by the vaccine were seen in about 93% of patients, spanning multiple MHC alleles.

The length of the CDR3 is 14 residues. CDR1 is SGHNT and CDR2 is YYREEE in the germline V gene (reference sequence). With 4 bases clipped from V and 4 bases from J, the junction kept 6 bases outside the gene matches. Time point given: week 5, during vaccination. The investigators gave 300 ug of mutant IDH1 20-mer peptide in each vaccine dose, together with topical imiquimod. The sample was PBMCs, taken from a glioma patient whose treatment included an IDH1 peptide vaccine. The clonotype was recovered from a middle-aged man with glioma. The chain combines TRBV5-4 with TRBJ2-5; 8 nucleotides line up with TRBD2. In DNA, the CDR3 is TGTGCCAGCAGCCCCAGGACTAGCTCAGAGACCCAGTACTTC. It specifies CASSPRTSSETQYF.